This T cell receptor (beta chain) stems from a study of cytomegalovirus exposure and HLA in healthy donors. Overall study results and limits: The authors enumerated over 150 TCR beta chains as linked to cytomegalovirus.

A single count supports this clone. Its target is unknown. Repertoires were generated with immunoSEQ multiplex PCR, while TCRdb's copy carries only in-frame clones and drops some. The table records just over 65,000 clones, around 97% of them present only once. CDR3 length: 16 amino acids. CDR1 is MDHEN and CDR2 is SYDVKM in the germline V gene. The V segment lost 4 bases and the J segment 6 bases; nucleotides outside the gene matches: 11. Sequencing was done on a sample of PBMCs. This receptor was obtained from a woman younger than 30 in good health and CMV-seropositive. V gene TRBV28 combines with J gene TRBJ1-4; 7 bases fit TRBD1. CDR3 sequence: CASSSIPGTEDEKLFF. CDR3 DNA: TGTGCCAGCAGTTCCATTCCCGGGACAGAGGATGAAAAACTGTTTTTT.